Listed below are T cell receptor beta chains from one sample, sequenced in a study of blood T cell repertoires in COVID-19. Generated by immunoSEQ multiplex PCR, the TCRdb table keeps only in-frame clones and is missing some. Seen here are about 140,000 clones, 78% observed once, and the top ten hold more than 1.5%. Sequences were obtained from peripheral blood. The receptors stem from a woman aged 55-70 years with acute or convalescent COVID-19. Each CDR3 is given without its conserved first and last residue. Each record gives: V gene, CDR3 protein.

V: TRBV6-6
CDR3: ASSYFIGDSYEQY

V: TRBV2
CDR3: ASRRDSLSYEQY

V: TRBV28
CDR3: ASSYTGVYTEAF

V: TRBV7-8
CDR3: ASSLRQGGTEAF

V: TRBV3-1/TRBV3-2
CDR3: ASGTSFETQY

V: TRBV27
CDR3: ASSIRAGSVYGYT

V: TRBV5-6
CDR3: ASSFLYGYT

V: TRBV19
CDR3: ASSIVPGGTEAF

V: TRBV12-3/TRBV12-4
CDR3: ASSSSGFDYT

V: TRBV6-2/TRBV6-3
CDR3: ASSYSLWSSGEVSTDTQY

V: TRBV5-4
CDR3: ATGGLAGGGYEQY

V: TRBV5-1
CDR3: ASSLDGRAGEDTQY

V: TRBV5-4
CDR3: ASSEGLAGAGTGELF

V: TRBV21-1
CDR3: ASSRQGGNIQY

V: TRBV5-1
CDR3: ASSSGTGGVNQPQH

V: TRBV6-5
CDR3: ASPGDKPLYGYT

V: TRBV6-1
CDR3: ASSEREPQH

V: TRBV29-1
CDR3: SVPGTAAYEQY

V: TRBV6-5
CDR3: ASSLGNTIY

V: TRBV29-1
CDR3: SVGRQGAFTEAF

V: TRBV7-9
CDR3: ASSSRTGGIGNTIY

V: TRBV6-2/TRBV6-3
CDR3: ASSLLAGSYEQY

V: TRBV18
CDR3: ASSSIRGSGNYGYT

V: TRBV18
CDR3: ASSPIGQTPLTYEQY

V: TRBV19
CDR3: ASSIDRSGTGNSYEQY

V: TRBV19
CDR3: ASSTGQYNEQF

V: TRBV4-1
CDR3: ASSQDLDSHPRRRP

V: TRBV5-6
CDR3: ASSFLTGTGTYNEQF

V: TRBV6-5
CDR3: ASSYQQGPGELF